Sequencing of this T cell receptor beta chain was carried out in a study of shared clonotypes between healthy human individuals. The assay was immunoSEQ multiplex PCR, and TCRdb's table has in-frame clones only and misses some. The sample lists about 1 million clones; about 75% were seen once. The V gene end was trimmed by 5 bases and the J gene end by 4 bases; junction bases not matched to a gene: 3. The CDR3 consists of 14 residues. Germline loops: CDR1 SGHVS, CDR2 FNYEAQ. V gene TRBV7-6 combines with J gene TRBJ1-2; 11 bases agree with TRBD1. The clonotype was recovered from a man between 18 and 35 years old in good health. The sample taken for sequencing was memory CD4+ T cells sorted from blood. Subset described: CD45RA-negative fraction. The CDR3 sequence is CASSTGQGGYGYTF. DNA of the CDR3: TGTGCCAGCAGCACGGGACAGGGGGGCTATGGCTACACCTTC.